This is a list of T cell receptor beta chains from one sample in a study of a mutant IDH1 vaccine in newly diagnosed glioma. Here immunoSEQ multiplex PCR was the method, and the copy in TCRdb shows in-frame clones only, minus some. The table lists tens of thousands of clones, around 80% of them singletons. The source material was PBMCs, sampled from a glioma patient treated with radiotherapy, temozolomide or both. These receptors originate from a man aged 40-49 years with glioma. Some clones in this sample may be carry-over from other donors' samples. Both conserved end residues are part of each CDR3. The D gene is left open where the match is weak. Part of the rows lack a size; the others show once, few, many or a class for expanded clones.

TRBJ2-7 | TRBV10-2 | NA | TRBD1 | CASSWTGSSYEQYF | TGCGCCAGCAGTTGGACAGGGAGCTCCTACGAGCAGTACTTC
TRBJ2-3 | TRBV4-2 | NA | NA | CASSQGEGTPWADTQYF | TGTGCCAGCAGCCAAGGGGAAGGGACGCCGTGGGCAGATACGCAGTATTTT
TRBJ2-7 | TRBV7-9 | NA | NA | CASSLEHEQYF | TGTGCCAGCAGCTTAGAACACGAGCAGTACTTC
TRBJ1-1 | TRBV7-2 | NA | TRBD1 | CASSFRDRNTEAFF | TGTGCCAGCAGCTTCCGGGACAGGAACACTGAAGCTTTCTTT
TRBJ1-6 | TRBV4-1 | NA | TRBD1 | CASSQDGGTGDSPLHF | TGCGCCAGCAGCCAAGATGGGGGGACAGGGGATTCACCCCTCCACTTT
TRBJ2-7 | TRBV6-4 | once | TRBD2 | CASSDSMSSGGTYEQYF | TGTGCCAGCAGTGACTCGATGTCTAGCGGGGGGACCTACGAGCAGTACTTC
TRBJ2-2 | TRBV7-9 | NA | NA | CASTGRNTGELFF | TGTGCCAGTACAGGGCGGAACACCGGGGAGCTGTTTTTT
TRBJ1-3 | TRBV7-9 | NA | NA | CASSPLSGNTIYF | TGTGCCAGCAGCCCCTTGTCTGGAAACACCATATATTTT
TRBJ1-4 | TRBV4-1 | NA | NA | CASSPQGEKLFF | TGCGCCAGCAGCCCACAGGGAGAAAAACTGTTTTTT
TRBJ2-3 | TRBV30 | once | NA | CAGRRESTDTQYF | TGTGCCGGACGGAGGGAAAGCACAGATACGCAGTATTTT
TRBJ2-7 | TRBV5-4 | NA | TRBD2 | CASSPGLAGQYEQYF | TGTGCCAGCAGCCCCGGACTAGCGGGGCAATACGAGCAGTACTTC
TRBJ1-5 | TRBV5-1 | once | NA | CASSLEGGNQPQHF | TGCGCCAGCAGCTTGGAAGGGGGCAATCAGCCCCAGCATTTT
TRBJ2-2 | TRBV5-1 | NA | NA | CASSYRASNTGELFF | TGCGCCAGCAGCTATCGGGCCTCGAACACCGGGGAGCTGTTTTTT
TRBJ1-1 | TRBV4-1 | NA | NA | CASSQEVLPGGLAFF | TGCGCCAGCAGCCAAGAGGTTCTCCCTGGCGGGTTGGCTTTCTTT
TRBJ1-5 | TRBV2 | medium-sized | NA | CASSETPGMEGQPQHF | TGTGCCAGCAGTGAAACGCCCGGGATGGAAGGTCAGCCCCAGCATTTT
TRBJ1-6 | TRBV7-6 | few | NA | CASSGLINSPLHF | TGTGCCAGCAGCGGACTCATAAATTCACCCCTCCACTTT
TRBJ2-7 | TRBV2 | NA | NA | CASTRQESSYEQYF | TGTGCCAGCACCCGCCAGGAAAGCTCCTACGAGCAGTACTTC
TRBJ2-7 | TRBV6-9 | once | NA | CASLQGLPYEQYF | TGTGCCAGCTTACAGGGCCTCCCCTACGAGCAGTACTTC
TRBJ1-5 | TRBV2 | NA | NA | CASRPARGNQPQHF | TGTGCCAGCAGGCCCGCAAGGGGGAATCAGCCCCAGCATTTT
TRBJ2-3 | TRBV30 | NA | NA | CAWTPPAATDTQYF | TGTGCCTGGACTCCTCCGGCCGCTACAGATACGCAGTATTTT
TRBJ2-5 | TRBV5-1 | NA | TRBD1 | CASSNRQGAGQETQYF | TGCGCCAGCAGCAACCGACAGGGGGCGGGTCAAGAGACCCAGTACTTC
TRBJ1-2 | TRBV10-2 | NA | NA | CASSDNVSYGYTF | TGCGCCAGCAGTGATAACGTCAGCTATGGCTACACCTTC
TRBJ1-2 | TRBV18 | few | NA | CASSVDLGSNYGYTF | TGTGCCAGCTCGGTGGACTTGGGCAGCAACTATGGCTACACCTTC
TRBJ2-7 | TRBV20-1 | once | NA | CSARWRYEQYF | TGCAGTGCTAGATGGCGCTACGAGCAGTACTTC
TRBJ1-5 | TRBV2 | NA | TRBD1 | CASTFGQGLMTQHF | TGTGCCAGCACCTTCGGACAGGGCCTTATGACCCAGCATTTT
TRBJ1-4 | TRBV6-5 | once | NA | CASSYGDNTNEKLFF | TGTGCCAGCAGTTACGGGGACAACACTAATGAAAAACTGTTTTTT
TRBJ2-1 | TRBV10-3 | NA | NA | CAIRQINEQFF | TGTGCCATCAGACAGATCAATGAGCAGTTCTTC
TRBJ2-1 | TRBV2 | NA | TRBD1 | CASSEALGQGYNEQFF | TGTGCCAGCAGTGAAGCGTTGGGACAGGGTTACAATGAGCAGTTCTTC
TRBJ2-1 | TRBV4-1 | NA | NA | CASSQGRLGVADNEQFF | TGCGCCAGCAGCCAAGGACGGCTGGGAGTTGCGGACAATGAGCAGTTCTTC
TRBJ2-5 | TRBV6-1 | NA | NA | CASSETRETQYF | TGTGCCAGCAGTGAAACACGAGAGACCCAGTACTTC
TRBJ1-2 | TRBV10-3 | NA | NA | CAISEVGGDGGYGYTF | TGTGCCATCAGTGAAGTGGGGGGAGACGGGGGCTATGGCTACACCTTC
TRBJ1-2 | TRBV9 | NA | NA | CASSHPDTNYGYTF | TGTGCCAGCAGCCACCCCGACACGAACTATGGCTACACCTTC
TRBJ2-5 | TRBV5-1 | NA | NA | CASSLGPEGTQYF | TGCGCCAGCAGCCTGGGACCCGAAGGGACCCAGTACTTC
TRBJ2-5 | TRBV6-1 | NA | NA | CASSDWREETQYF | TGTGCCAGCAGTGATTGGCGGGAAGAGACCCAGTACTTC
TRBJ1-1 | TRBV29-1 | NA | TRBD1 | CSVGQGNTEAFF | TGCAGCGTGGGACAGGGGAACACTGAAGCTTTCTTT
TRBJ1-3 | TRBV7-9 | NA | NA | CASSLVGPTRRTSGNTIYF | TGTGCCAGCAGCTTAGTGGGTCCCACTCGTCGGACATCTGGAAACACCATATATTTT
TRBJ1-2 | TRBV19 | NA | NA | CASSIDEKSGYTF | TGTGCCAGTAGTATTGACGAAAAATCCGGCTACACCTTC
TRBJ1-1 | TRBV5-1 | NA | NA | CASSLGTANIEAFF | TGCGCCAGCAGCTTGGGGACAGCGAACATTGAAGCTTTCTTT
TRBJ1-5 | TRBV30 | NA | NA | CAWSGTDNQPQHF | TGTGCCTGGAGTGGGACCGATAATCAGCCCCAGCATTTT
TRBJ1-1 | TRBV6-1 | once | TRBD1 | CASSEAGQGPEAFF | TGTGCCAGCAGTGAGGCGGGACAGGGCCCTGAAGCTTTCTTT
TRBJ2-3 | TRBV18 | once | TRBD2 | CASSPRAGGRTDTQYF | TGTGCCAGCTCACCAAGGGCGGGGGGGCGCACAGATACGCAGTATTTT
TRBJ1-2 | TRBV5-4 | NA | TRBD1 | CASSFPDRGDGYTF | TGTGCCAGCAGCTTTCCCGACAGGGGAGATGGCTACACCTTC
TRBJ1-2 | TRBV6-4 | NA | NA | CASSDSKYVARNYGYTF | TGTGCCAGCAGTGACTCGAAATACGTGGCCCGAAACTATGGCTACACCTTC
TRBJ2-1 | TRBV7-9 | NA | NA | CASSLISEQFF | TGTGCCAGCAGCTTAATCTCTGAGCAGTTCTTC
TRBJ2-5 | TRBV30 | NA | TRBD2 | CAWSTGGLVETQYF | TGTGCCTGGAGTACGGGGGGTCTCGTGGAGACCCAGTACTTC
TRBJ1-2 | TRBV6-6 | NA | NA | CASSYPGWGEDGYTF | TGTGCCAGCAGTTACCCGGGATGGGGTGAGGATGGCTACACCTTC
TRBJ2-7 | TRBV6-1 | NA | NA | CASSEMSGYSHEQYF | TGTGCCAGCAGTGAAATGTCTGGGTACTCCCACGAGCAGTACTTC
TRBJ1-6 | TRBV7-2 | NA | TRBD1 | CASSLGGTANSPLHF | TGTGCCAGCAGCTTAGGTGGGACAGCTAATTCACCCCTCCACTTT
TRBJ2-3 | TRBV30 | NA | NA | CAWSVSPTQYF | TGTGCCTGGAGTGTAAGTCCTACGCAGTATTTT
TRBJ1-5 | TRBV30 | NA | TRBD1 | CAWSHGTGAQPQHF | TGTGCCTGGAGCCATGGTACAGGGGCTCAGCCCCAGCATTTT
TRBJ1-5 | TRBV4-1 | once | NA | CASSQEGVLSNQPQHF | TGCGCCAGCAGCCAAGAGGGGGTCCTTAGCAATCAGCCCCAGCATTTT
TRBJ1-2 | TRBV5-4 | NA | NA | CASSGVGTPQSGYTF | TGTGCCAGCAGCGGGGTCGGGACACCTCAATCTGGCTACACCTTC
TRBJ2-7 | TRBV4-1 | NA | TRBD1 | CASSHTDRDSYEQYF | TGCGCCAGCAGCCATACGGACAGGGACTCCTACGAGCAGTACTTC
TRBJ1-5 | TRBV7-9 | NA | NA | CASSHEGVGQPQHF | TGTGCCAGCAGCCATGAGGGTGTCGGTCAGCCCCAGCATTTT
TRBJ2-1 | TRBV6-5 | NA | TRBD2 | CASSLGLAGGGQFF | TGTGCCAGCAGCCTCGGACTAGCGGGGGGAGGGCAGTTCTTC
TRBJ1-2 | TRBV29-1 | NA | NA | CSARDGGGGGYTF | TGCAGCGCGAGAGACGGAGGAGGAGGTGGCTACACCTTC
TRBJ2-2 | TRBV2 | NA | NA | CASTTSPRGELFF | TGTGCCAGCACTACAAGTCCCAGGGGGGAGCTGTTTTTT